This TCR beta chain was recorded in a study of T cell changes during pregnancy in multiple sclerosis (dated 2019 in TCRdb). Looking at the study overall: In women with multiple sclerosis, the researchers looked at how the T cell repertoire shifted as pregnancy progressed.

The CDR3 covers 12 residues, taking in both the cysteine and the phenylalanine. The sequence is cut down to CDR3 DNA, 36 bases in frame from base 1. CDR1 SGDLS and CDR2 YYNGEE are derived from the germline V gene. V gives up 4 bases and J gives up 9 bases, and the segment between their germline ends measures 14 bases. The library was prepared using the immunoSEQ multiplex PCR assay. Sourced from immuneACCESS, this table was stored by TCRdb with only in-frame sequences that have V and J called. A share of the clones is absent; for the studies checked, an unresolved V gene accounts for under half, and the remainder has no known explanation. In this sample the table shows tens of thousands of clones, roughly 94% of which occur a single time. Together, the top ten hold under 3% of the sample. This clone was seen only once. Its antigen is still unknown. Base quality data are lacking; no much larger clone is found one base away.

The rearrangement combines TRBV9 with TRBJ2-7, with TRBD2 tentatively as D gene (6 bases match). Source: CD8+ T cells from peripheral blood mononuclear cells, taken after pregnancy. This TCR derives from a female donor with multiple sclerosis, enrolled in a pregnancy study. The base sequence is TGTGCCAGCAGCCCCGATGGGCGGGGGCAGTACTTC. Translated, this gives CASSPDGRGQYF.